Shown below are 23 T cell receptor beta chains from a single sample sequenced in a study of T-cell reconstitution after alpha-beta-depleted transplantation in children. Findings and limits, study-wide: The main origin of T-cell counts and diversity one year after transplant was newly produced T cells.

It was with unique molecular identifiers that the TCRbeta library was prepared. Each CDR3 protein gets one entry after TCRdb re-called the PCR reads with MiXCR. The table includes around 270,000 distinct CDR3 sequences, around 7.1% detected once. The antigens for these receptors are not known. Source: peripheral blood, taken 360 days after TCRalphabeta/CD19-depleted stem cell transplant. These receptors all stem from a female patient between 2 and 15 years old who had a stem cell transplant for Fanconi anemia, so the T cells may come from the graft donor.

This clonotype was seen a few times. V usage is TRBV12-3 or TRBV12-4 and J usage is TRBJ1-2; D gene unclear. The CDR3 sequence is 15 residues long. V was cut by 2 bases and J by 4 bases, with 14 bases left in between. The CDR3 region has the DNA TGTGCCAGCAGTTTATCGGCCAGCCTTTCCTATGGCTACACCTTC. Encoded protein: CASSLSASLSYGYTF.

This clonotype was seen at least ten times. This chain connects TRBV25-1 to TRBJ2-3; the D gene is possibly TRBD1 (5 bases). This CDR3 region has 17 residues. Germline values: CDR1 MGHDK, CDR2 SYGVNS. Trimming shortened V by 4 bases and J by 2 bases, and 19 bases separated the two germline ends. CDR3 sequence reads: CASSGFDSSIPTDTQYF. Here the CDR3 DNA reads TGTGCCAGCAGTGGATTTGACAGCTCAATCCCCACAGATACGCAGTATTTT.

This clonotype was counted a few times. The chain links TRBV10-3 to TRBJ1-2; no definite D call. CDR3 length: 11 amino acids. V was clipped by 8 bases and J by 6 bases, with 10 bases between them. From germline, CDR1 is ENHRY and CDR2 SYGVKD. CDR3 sequence reads: CAIASWDGYTF. The CDR3 coding sequence is TGTGCCATCGCTTCTTGGGATGGCTACACCTTC.

This clonotype was seen repeatedly, ten times or more. This rearrangement joins TRBV28 to TRBJ2-7; D is possibly TRBD1 (5 bases). The V gene's germline CDR1 is MDHEN and CDR2 SYDVKM. The CDR3 spans 16 residues. The V and J ends lost 2 bases and 2 bases respectively, with 16 bases between them. In DNA, the CDR3 is TGTGCCAGCAGTTTACCCCGGCAAACAGGTACCTACGAGCAGTACTTC. Residues: CASSLPRQTGTYEQYF.

The chain combines TRBV11-2 with TRBJ1-1; no firm D call. Germline CDR1 and CDR2: SGHAT and FQNNGV. The V end was cut by 1 base, the J end by 1 base, with 7 bases between. The CDR3 totals 14 residues. Written as DNA, the CDR3 is TGTGCCAGCAGCTTAGGGTTCGGGAACACTGAAGCTTTCTTT. Its translation: CASSLGFGNTEAFF.

This clonotype was recorded many times. The chain links TRBV2 to TRBJ2-3; 8 bases fit TRBD2. Unmatched junction bases numbered 12, after V lost 3 bases and J lost 1 base. The CDR3 is made up of 18 amino acids. CDR1 and CDR2 (germline): SNHLY, FYNNEI. The DNA for the CDR3 is TGTGCCAGCAGTGAGAGTGGCGGGAGGACCGGAGGCACAGATACGCAGTATTTT. It is translated as CASSESGGRTGGTDTQYF.

The chain recombines TRBV6-2 or TRBV6-3 with TRBJ2-4, with 8 bases matching TRBD2. This CDR3 region has 17 residues. The V gene's germline CDR1 is MNHEY and CDR2 SVGEGT. With V trimmed by 8 bases and J by 7 bases, 19 bases remained unmatched. The CDR3 reads CASRGLSGGPMTNIQYF. CDR3 coding DNA: TGTGCCAGCCGGGGGCTTTCGGGGGGGCCGATGACGAACATTCAGTACTTC.

This clonotype came up many times. This chain connects TRBV6-5 to TRBJ2-1; D could derive from TRBD1 or TRBD2 (5 bases each). Germline V gene sequence: CDR1 MNHEY, CDR2 SVGAGI. Trimming shortened V by 1 base and J by 9 bases, and 16 bases separated the two germline ends. This CDR3 has 15 amino acids. The DNA for the CDR3 is TGTGCCAGCAGTTACTTTCCGGGACCCCTGGGTGAGCAGTTCTTC. Translating gives CASSYFPGPLGEQFF.

This clonotype was seen many times. The chain carries TRBV27 and TRBJ2-5; D gene ambiguous. The V gene's germline CDR1 is MNHEY and CDR2 SMNVEV (reference sequence). The CDR3 contains 13 residues. V was shortened by 5 bases and J by 0 bases, with 7 bases between the two germline ends. CDR3 DNA: TGTGCCAGCAGTCTTCCAGACCAAGAGACCCAGTACTTC. Protein product: CASSLPDQETQYF.

The V gene is TRBV6-5, the J gene TRBJ1-3; D remains ambiguous. The V end lost 6 bases, the J end lost 4 bases, and 10 bases lay between the germline ends. Germline V gives CDR1 MNHEY, CDR2 SVGAGI. The CDR3 totals 13 residues. The CDR3 region is CASSLEWGNTIYF. The CDR3 DNA is TGTGCCAGCAGCCTCGAGTGGGGAAACACCATATATTTT.

This clonotype was observed at least ten times. The chain couples TRBV7-2 to TRBJ2-7; D may be TRBD1 (5 bases). V shed 1 base and J shed 3 bases, with 10 bases lying between them. The germline V gene encodes CDR1 SGHTA and CDR2 FQGNSA. The CDR3 runs 14 residues. The CDR3 sequence is CASSLVGRDYEQYF. The CDR3 coding sequence is TGTGCCAGCAGCTTAGTGGGCAGGGACTACGAGCAGTACTTC.

The chain employs TRBV28 and TRBJ2-4; D is uncertain. With 7 bases removed from V and 2 bases from J, the gap between germline ends came to 3 bases. The V gene's germline CDR1 is MDHEN and CDR2 SYDVKM. CDR3 length: 11 residues. CDR3 coding DNA: TGTGCCAGCAAGTCCAAAAACATTCAGTACTTC. Residues: CASKSKNIQYF. Together with reference TRBV28 and TRBJ2-4, the CDR3 gives the full variable domain: DVKVTQSSRYLVKRTGEKVFLECVQDMDHENMFWYRQDPGLGLRLIYFSYDVKMKEKGDIPEGYSVSREKKERFSLILESASTNQTSMYLCASKSKNIQYFGAGTRLSVL.

In the case of this clonotype: A read error may be the cause here, since a much bigger clone is one base away. Likely a read error: the CDR3 ends without its conserved phenylalanine or tryptophan. The J gene is TRBJ2-7, the V gene TRBV28, with TRBD2 matching 12 bases. V lost 5 bases, J lost 3 bases, and 11 bases stayed unmatched. The CDR3 loop spans 17 amino acids. The germline V gene has CDR1 MDHEN and CDR2 SYDVKM. The CDR3 DNA reads as TGTGCCAGCAGTGCGATCCCTAGCGGGAGGGCCAACTACGAGCAGTACTTA. It codes for CASSAIPSGRANYEQYL.

This clonotype was seen only a few times. This sequence joins TRBV18 and TRBJ2-7; D is unclear. V was cut by 8 bases and J by 0 bases, with 11 bases left in between. Germline loops: CDR1 KGHSH, CDR2 LQKENI. This CDR3 spans 13 amino acids. CDR3 residues: CASLNPGSYEQYF. The DNA for the CDR3 is TGTGCCAGCCTGAATCCGGGCTCCTACGAGCAGTACTTC.

This clonotype was seen at least ten times. V and J are TRBV12-3 or TRBV12-4 and TRBJ2-1; a weak D match, TRBD1 (5 bases). Trimming cost V 5 bases and J 4 bases, with 9 bases left between them. There are 13 residues in the CDR3. CDR3 region: CASSPDMYNEQFF. CDR3 sequence (DNA): TGTGCCAGCAGTCCGGACATGTACAATGAGCAGTTCTTC.

This clonotype occurred many times. This chain links TRBV29-1 with TRBJ2-1; TRBD1 agrees at 10 bases. The CDR3 is made up of 15 amino acids. Losses at the gene ends were 0 bases for V and 3 bases for J; bases not matched to a gene: 2. Germline V lookup: CDR1 SQVTM, CDR2 ANQGSEA. Here the CDR3 DNA reads TGCAGCGTTGAAGATCGGGACAGGGGCTACAATGAGCAGTTCTTC. Amino acids: CSVEDRDRGYNEQFF.

This clonotype was detected ten times or more. J is TRBJ2-3 and V is TRBV6-1, with D maybe TRBD2 (6 bases). CDR1 is MNHNS and CDR2 is SASEGT in the germline V gene. The CDR3 runs 15 residues. Trimming shortened V by 3 bases and J by 2 bases, and 12 bases separated the two germline ends. The CDR3 here is CASSEERVHTDTQYF. The DNA of the CDR3 is TGTGCCAGCAGTGAGGAGCGGGTGCACACAGATACGCAGTATTTT.

This clonotype was found a few times. The CDR3 sequence is CASSLRGSIEETQYF. CDR3 sequence (DNA): TGCGCCAGCAGCCTGCGGGGTTCGATTGAAGAGACCCAGTACTTC. This chain connects TRBV5-1 to TRBJ2-5; a possible D gene is TRBD2 (6 bases). V lost 4 bases and J lost 3, with 16 bases in between. The germline V gene has CDR1 SGHRS and CDR2 YFSETQ. The CDR3 covers 15 residues.

The gene calls are TRBV5-1 and TRBJ2-2; D is undetermined. Looked up from germline, CDR1 is SGHRS and CDR2 is YFSETQ. The CDR3 consists of 14 residues. V was pared by 5 bases and J by 3 bases, with 11 bases between. CDR3 residues: CASRFFRDTGELFF. CDR3 in DNA: TGCGCCAGCAGGTTCTTTCGGGACACCGGGGAGCTGTTTTTT. Together with reference TRBV5-1 and TRBJ2-2, the CDR3 gives the full variable domain: KAGVTQTPRYLIKTRGQQVTLSCSPISGHRSVSWYQQTPGQGLQFLFEYFSETQRNKGNFPGRFSGRQFSNSRSEMNVSTLELGDSALYLCASRFFRDTGELFFGEGSRLTVL.

This clonotype was recorded many times. V and J are TRBV6-1 and TRBJ1-1; no reliable D call. Germline lookup yields CDR1 MNHNS and CDR2 SASEGT. V dropped 2 bases and J dropped 1 base, with 2 bases sitting between them. There are 12 residues in the CDR3. CDR3 sequence reads: CASSEQNTEAFF. DNA of the CDR3: TGTGCCAGCAGTGAACAGAACACTGAAGCTTTCTTT.

This clonotype was seen repeatedly, ten times or more. The J gene is TRBJ1-2, the V gene TRBV29-1, with TRBD1 matching over 11 bases. This CDR3 comprises 13 residues. CDR1 and CDR2 (germline): SQVTM, ANQGSEA. The ends lost 5 bases at V and 4 bases at J; junction bases unmatched: 3. The CDR3 bases are TGCAGCGTTATCGGACAGGGGGCCTATGGCTACACCTTC. As protein: CSVIGQGAYGYTF.

This clonotype was seen more than once but under ten times. The chain links TRBV7-2 to TRBJ1-2; no clear D gene. Trimming stripped 4 bases from V and 4 bases from J, with 19 bases between. This CDR3 contains 16 residues. Germline CDR1 and CDR2: SGHTA and FQGNSA. CDR3 nucleotides: TGTGCCAGCAGCTCAGAAGTGTCGCAGGAATTCTATGGCTACACCTTC. It specifies CASSSEVSQEFYGYTF.

There are many counts of this clonotype. CDR3 nucleotides: TGTGCCAGCCTCTCCCGGGACAGGGATGAAAAACTGTTTTTT. Translation gives CASLSRDRDEKLFF. The rearrangement joins TRBV5-5 to TRBJ1-4, with 9 bases aligning to TRBD1. Germline CDR1 SGHKS, CDR2 YYEKEE (reference sequence). This CDR3 has 14 residues. V lost 7 bases, J lost 6 bases, and 7 bases stayed unmatched.